A single sample is the source of the 19 T cell receptor beta chains below, sequenced in a study of blood T cell repertoires in COVID-19 (dated by TCRdb to 2020 to 2021). Libraries were prepared through the immunoSEQ multiplex PCR assay. Held by TCRdb, this immuneACCESS table contains in-frame sequences only and omits some clones. Under half of the omission traces to an unresolved V gene where checked; the cause of the rest is unknown. For this sample there are 110,000 to 150,000 clones; 79% appear just once. The ten biggest clones cover around 4% of the sample. Material: peripheral blood. The receptors here all came from a man aged 55 to 70 with acute or convalescent COVID-19.

The genes are TRBV5-1 and TRBJ1-5; D is undetermined. Germline CDR1 SGHRS, CDR2 YFSETQ. CDR3 size: 14 residues. Deletions cut 0 bases from V and 4 bases from J, with 8 bases between. In nucleotides, the CDR3 is TGCGCCAGCAGCTTGGATGGAGGGAATCAGCCCCAGCATTTT. Protein: CASSLDGGNQPQHF.

The CDR3 loop is CASSHAGANEQYF. The CDR3 DNA follows: TGCGCCAGCAGCCACGCAGGGGCGAACGAGCAGTACTTC. This chain connects TRBV5-1 to TRBJ2-7, with TRBD1 as a possible D gene (6 bases). The germline V gene has CDR1 SGHRS and CDR2 YFSETQ. This CDR3 has 13 residues. V was pared by 4 bases and J by 5 bases, with 13 bases between.

This clone came up many times. At the DNA level, this CDR3 is encoded by other sequences in the same sample as well. V usage is TRBV14 and J usage is TRBJ1-5; D is uncertain. Deletions cut 3 bases from V and 2 bases from J, with 5 bases between. Per germline, CDR1 SGHDN and CDR2 FVKESK. The length of the CDR3 is 13 residues. Written as DNA, the CDR3 is TGTGCCAGCAGCCAGCGGGGCAATCAGCCCCAGCATTTT. Protein: CASSQRGNQPQHF.

The genes are TRBV5-1 and TRBJ2-1, with 8 nucleotides matching TRBD2. J was trimmed by 0 bases and V by 0 bases; bases with no gene match: 5. Germline assignment: CDR1 SGHRS and CDR2 YFSETQ. The CDR3 is 17 residues long. The CDR3 nucleotides are TGCGCCAGCAGCTTGGAACTAGCGGTGAGCTCCTACAATGAGCAGTTCTTC. Protein product: CASSLELAVSSYNEQFF. The whole variable domain, remainder taken from reference TRBV5-1 and TRBJ2-1, is KAGVTQTPRYLIKTRGQQVTLSCSPISGHRSVSWYQQTPGQGLQFLFEYFSETQRNKGNFPGRFSGRQFSNSRSEMNVSTLELGDSALYLCASSLELAVSSYNEQFFGPGTRLTVL.

V gene TRBV29-1 combines with J gene TRBJ1-2; D might be TRBD1 (5 bases). CDR1 and CDR2 from the germline V gene are SQVTM and ANQGSEA. Trimming stripped 3 bases from V and 4 bases from J, with 12 bases between. The length of the CDR3 is 13 residues. Here the CDR3 DNA reads TGCAGCGTTGACGGGGGGTTGACCTATGGCTACACCTTC. This codes for CSVDGGLTYGYTF.

This sequence joins TRBV28 and TRBJ2-7; D remains unclear. CDR3 length: 13 residues. V dropped 2 bases and J dropped 7 bases, with 12 bases sitting between them. The germline V gene encodes CDR1 MDHEN and CDR2 SYDVKM. The CDR3: CASSLKVLREQYF. CDR3 nucleotides: TGTGCCAGCAGTTTAAAGGTCCTGCGGGAGCAGTACTTC.

The chain joins TRBV12-3 or TRBV12-4 to TRBJ1-1; TRBD1 might be the D (5 bases). The V gene lost 5 bases and the J gene lost 0 bases, with 7 bases spanning the gap. CDR3 size: 13 residues. Here the CDR3 reads CASSPTVNTEAFF. CDR3 in DNA: TGTGCCAGCAGTCCGACAGTGAACACTGAAGCTTTCTTT.

The count of this clone is one. The rearrangement uses TRBV7-9 and TRBJ2-1; the D is unclear. The germline V gene encodes CDR1 SEHNR and CDR2 FQNEAQ (reference sequence). V was clipped by 1 base and J by 3 bases, with 4 bases between them. This CDR3 contains 13 residues. CDR3 region: CASSLGSYNEQFF. CDR3 in DNA: TGTGCCAGCAGCTTAGGCAGCTACAATGAGCAGTTCTTC.

This chain connects TRBV5-1 to TRBJ2-2; TRBD1 matches 8 bases. Germline CDR1 reads SGHRS; CDR2 reads YFSETQ. The CDR3 sequence is 16 residues long. V lost 6 bases, J lost 2 bases, and 9 bases stayed unmatched. CDR3 region: CASTETGVLNTGELFF. CDR3 DNA: TGCGCCAGCACCGAGACAGGGGTCCTTAACACCGGGGAGCTGTTTTTT.

The chain employs TRBV27 and TRBJ1-2; 9 positions agree with TRBD1. V shed 6 bases and J 7 bases; nucleotides not matched to a gene: 12. The CDR3 runs to 15 residues. CDR1 and CDR2 (germline): MNHEY, SMNVEV (reference sequence). CDR3 in amino acids: CASRIQGAGSGGYTF. The DNA for the CDR3 is TGTGCCAGCAGGATACAGGGGGCAGGTAGCGGTGGCTACACCTTC.

On this clone: This same CDR3 is encoded by further DNA sequences in the sample. V usage is TRBV11-2 and J usage is TRBJ1-5; TRBD1 matches at 7 bases. The CDR3 runs to 15 residues. Germline lookup yields CDR1 SGHAT and CDR2 FQNNGV. The J segment lost 2 bases and the V segment lost 5 bases, leaving 6 bases of the junction unmatched. The CDR3 here is CASSRDSLGNQPQHF. The CDR3 nucleotides read TGTGCCAGCAGCCGGGACAGCTTAGGCAATCAGCCCCAGCATTTT.

The chain combines TRBV28 with TRBJ1-6; 12 positions agree with TRBD1. The CDR3 spans 18 residues. Germline V gene sequence: CDR1 MDHEN, CDR2 SYDVKM. Unmatched junction bases numbered 12, after V lost 5 bases and J lost 7 bases. The CDR3 DNA reads as TGTGCCAGCAGTCTGCCGGGACAGGGGGCGTTTAAGAATTCACCCCTCCACTTT. It yields the protein CASSLPGQGAFKNSPLHF.

V and J are TRBV5-3 and TRBJ2-3; tentative D call: TRBD1 (5 bases). TRBV5-3 is designated an ORF whose function remains uncertain. The germline V and J ends were trimmed by 0 bases and 5 bases, with 13 bases remaining between them. The CDR3 contains 15 residues. CDR3 coding DNA: TGTGCCAGAAGCTTGGGAGACAGAGAGAAAGATACGCAGTATTTT. This translates into CARSLGDREKDTQYF.

The genes are TRBV7-9 and TRBJ2-1; TRBD2 agrees at 13 bases. The CDR3 spans 14 residues. V lost 5 bases and J lost 10; bases outside the gene matches: 5. CDR1 and CDR2 from the germline V gene are SEHNR and FQNEAQ (reference sequence). In DNA, the CDR3 is TGTGCCAGCAGCCCCCAGGGACTAGCGGGAGAGCAGTTCTTC. It translates to CASSPQGLAGEQFF.

This clone showed up just a few times. The rearrangement joins TRBV7-2 to TRBJ1-6; the D gene is possibly TRBD1 (5 bases). Germline CDR1 is SGHTA and CDR2 is FQGNSA. The CDR3 spans 18 residues. V was pared by 3 bases and J by 5 bases, with 20 bases between. The CDR3, as DNA: TGTGCCAGCAGCTTTTACCCCATGGCCAGGGCGGATAATTCACCCCTCCACTTT. Protein: CASSFYPMARADNSPLHF.

J is TRBJ2-7 and V is TRBV13; D is possibly TRBD2 (6 bases). V was pared by 5 bases and J by 1 base, with 12 bases between. The germline gives CDR1 PRHDT, CDR2 FYEKMQ (reference sequence). This CDR3 contains 14 residues. The chain's CDR3 is CASSRRGGSYEQYF. CDR3 in DNA: TGTGCCAGCAGCCGTCGGGGAGGATCCTACGAGCAGTACTTC.

This rearrangement joins TRBV5-1 to TRBJ1-6, with a weak D call TRBD1 (6 bases). The germline V gene has CDR1 SGHRS and CDR2 YFSETQ. The CDR3 spans 15 residues. V lost 0 bases to trimming and J lost 5 bases, with 9 bases between them. The CDR3 spells CASSLGTADNSPLHF. As DNA, the CDR3 is TGCGCCAGCAGCTTGGGGACAGCCGATAATTCACCCCTCCACTTT.

The gene calls are TRBV6-4 and TRBJ2-3, with 8 bases fitting TRBD2. This CDR3 has 13 amino acids. CDR1 and CDR2 from the germline V gene are MRHNA and SNTAGT. The trim removed 4 bases at V and 5 bases at J, leaving 2 bases unmatched. Here the CDR3 reads CASSGREGDTQYF. CDR3 DNA: TGTGCCAGCAGTGGACGGGAGGGAGATACGCAGTATTTT.

The V gene is TRBV6-5, the J gene TRBJ2-1; 7 bases line up with TRBD1. Per the germline V gene, CDR1 is MNHEY and CDR2 is SVGAGI. The CDR3 spans 15 residues. V was pared by 6 bases and J by 7 bases, with 12 bases of the junction left unmatched. The CDR3 is CASRETGPSTNEQFF. CDR3 nucleotides: TGTGCCAGCAGGGAGACAGGGCCGTCTACTAATGAGCAGTTCTTC.